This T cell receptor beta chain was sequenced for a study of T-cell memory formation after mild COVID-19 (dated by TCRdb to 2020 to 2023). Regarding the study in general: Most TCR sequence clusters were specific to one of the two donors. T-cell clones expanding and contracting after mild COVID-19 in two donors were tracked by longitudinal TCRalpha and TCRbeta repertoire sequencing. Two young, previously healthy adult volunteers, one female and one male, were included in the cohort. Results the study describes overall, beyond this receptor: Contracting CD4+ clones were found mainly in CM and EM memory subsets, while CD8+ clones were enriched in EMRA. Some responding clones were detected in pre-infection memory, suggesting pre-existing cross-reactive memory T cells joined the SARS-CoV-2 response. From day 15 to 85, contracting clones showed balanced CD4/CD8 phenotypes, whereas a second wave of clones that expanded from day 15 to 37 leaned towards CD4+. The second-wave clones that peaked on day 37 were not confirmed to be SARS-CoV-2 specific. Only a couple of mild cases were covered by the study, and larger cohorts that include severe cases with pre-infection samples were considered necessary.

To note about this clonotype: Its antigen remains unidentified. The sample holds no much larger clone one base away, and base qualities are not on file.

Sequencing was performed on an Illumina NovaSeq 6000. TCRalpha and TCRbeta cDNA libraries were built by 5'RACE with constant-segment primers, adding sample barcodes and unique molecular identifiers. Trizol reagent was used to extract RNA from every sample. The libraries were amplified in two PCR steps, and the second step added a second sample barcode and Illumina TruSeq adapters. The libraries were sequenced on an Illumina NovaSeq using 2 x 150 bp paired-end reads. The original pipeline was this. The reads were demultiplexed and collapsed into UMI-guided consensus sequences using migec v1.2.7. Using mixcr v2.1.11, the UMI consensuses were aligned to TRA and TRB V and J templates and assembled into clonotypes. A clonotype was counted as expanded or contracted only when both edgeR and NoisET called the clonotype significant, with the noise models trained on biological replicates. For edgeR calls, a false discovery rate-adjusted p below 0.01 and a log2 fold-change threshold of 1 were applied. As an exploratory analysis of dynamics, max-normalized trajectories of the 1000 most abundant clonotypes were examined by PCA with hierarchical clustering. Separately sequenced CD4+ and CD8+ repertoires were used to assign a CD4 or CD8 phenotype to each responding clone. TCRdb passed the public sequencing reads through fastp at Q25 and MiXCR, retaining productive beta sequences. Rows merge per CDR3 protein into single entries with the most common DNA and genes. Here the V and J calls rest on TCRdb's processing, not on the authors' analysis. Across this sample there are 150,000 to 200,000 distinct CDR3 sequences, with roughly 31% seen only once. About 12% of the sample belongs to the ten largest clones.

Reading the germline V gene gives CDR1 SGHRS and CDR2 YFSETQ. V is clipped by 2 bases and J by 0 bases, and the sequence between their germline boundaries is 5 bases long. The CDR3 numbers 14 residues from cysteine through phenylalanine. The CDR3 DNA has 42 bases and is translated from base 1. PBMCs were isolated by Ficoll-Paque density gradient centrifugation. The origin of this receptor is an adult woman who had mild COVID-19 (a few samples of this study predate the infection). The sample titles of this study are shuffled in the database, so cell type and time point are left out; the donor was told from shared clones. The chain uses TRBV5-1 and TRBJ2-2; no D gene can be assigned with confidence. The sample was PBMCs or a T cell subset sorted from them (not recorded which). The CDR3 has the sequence CASSFSTNTGELFF. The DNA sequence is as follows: TGCGCCAGCAGCTTTTCAACGAACACCGGGGAGCTGTTTTTT.